These 30 T cell receptor beta chains originate from one sample sequenced in a study of CD8 T cells in ankylosing spondylitis. Points from the study as a whole: Several highly homologous variants formed a TCR beta motif that appeared characteristic of ankylosing spondylitis blood.

TCRdb reprocessed the 5' RACE reads via MiXCR and lists one record per CDR3 protein. Counted here are some 840,000 distinct CDR3 sequences, approximately 12% occurring once; the ten biggest clones make up just over 0.5%. Their recognized antigens are unknown. What was sequenced was blood, either unsorted or a sorted T cell fraction (not recorded which). These receptors all come from a male donor with ankylosing spondylitis.

This clonotype was recorded many times. V and J are TRBV20-1 and TRBJ2-3; 8 bases line up with TRBD2. Germline CDR1 and CDR2: DFQATT and SNEGSKA (reference sequence). The ends lost 1 base at V and 5 bases at J; junction bases unmatched: 5. The CDR3 runs 14 residues. As DNA, the CDR3 is TGCAGTGCTAGAGCGGGAGGGCCGGGAGATACGCAGTATTTT. It is translated as CSARAGGPGDTQYF.

V is TRBV24-1 and J is TRBJ2-3, with 8 bases lining up with TRBD2. J was trimmed by 0 bases and V by 10 bases; bases with no gene match: 8. The CDR3 covers 15 residues. Per the germline V gene, CDR1 is KGHDR and CDR2 is SFDVKD. The CDR3 nucleotides are TGTGCCACTGGACCGCGGGGGGCTAGCACAGATACGCAGTATTTT. It encodes CATGPRGASTDTQYF.

This clonotype was found many times. The chain employs TRBV12-3 or TRBV12-4 and TRBJ2-7, with TRBD1 as a possible D gene (5 bases). The V gene lost 3 bases and the J gene lost 7 bases, with 16 bases spanning the gap. The length of the CDR3 is 14 residues. The DNA for the CDR3 is TGTGCCAGCAGTTTTCAGGCAGGGTCAGGAGAGCAGTACTTC. Residues: CASSFQAGSGEQYF.

Points on this clonotype: One junction end does not reproduce the germline sequence, and a read error may be involved. The chain employs TRBV12-3 or TRBV12-4 and TRBJ2-1; a weak D match, TRBD1 (6 bases). This CDR3 region has 15 residues. For the CDR3, the DNA is TGTACCAGCAGTTTGGGCAGGGGATCCTACAATGAGCAGTTCTTC. Residues: CTSSLGRGSYNEQFF.

This clonotype has only a few counts. V and J are TRBV29-1 and TRBJ1-3, with D unresolved. Germline-derived CDR1 and CDR2 are SQVTM and ANQGSEA. CDR3 length: 13 amino acids. V was trimmed by 6 bases and J by 0 bases, leaving 9 bases between them. The CDR3 sequence is CSVRVPSGNTIYF. In DNA form, the CDR3 reads TGCAGCGTGAGGGTGCCCTCTGGAAACACCATATATTTT. Looking up the rest from reference TRBV29-1 and TRBJ1-3 gives the full variable domain: SAVISQKPSRDICQRGTSLTIQCQVDSQVTMMFWYRQQPGQSLTLIATANQGSEATYESGFVIDKFPISRPNLTFSTLTVSNMSPEDSSIYLCSVRVPSGNTIYFGEGSWLTVV.

This clonotype was counted at least ten times. The rearrangement uses TRBV7-2 and TRBJ2-7; D perhaps matches TRBD1 (7 bases). Trimming stripped 2 bases from V and 0 bases from J, with 14 bases between. From germline, CDR1 is SGHTA and CDR2 FQGNSA. This CDR3 has 16 amino acids. The CDR3 DNA reads as TGTGCCAGCAGCTTAAAGGGGGCGACTAGCTCCTACGAGCAGTACTTC. The encoded protein is CASSLKGATSSYEQYF.

This rearrangement joins TRBV20-1 to TRBJ1-1; tentative D call: TRBD1 (5 bases). Trimming removed 0 bases at V and 12 bases at J, with 11 bases between. The germline V gene encodes CDR1 DFQATT and CDR2 SNEGSKA (reference sequence). The CDR3 length is 11 residues. CDR3 nucleotide sequence: TGCAGTGCTAGAGATTTCAGGGTGCCTTTCTTT. Its translation: CSARDFRVPFF.

This chain joins TRBV30 and TRBJ1-1; D unresolved. Germline CDR1 is GTSNPN and CDR2 is SVGIG (reference sequence). V was cut by 3 bases and J by 5 bases, with 16 bases left in between. This CDR3 has 14 residues. CDR3 DNA sequence: TGTGCCTGGAGCGACCCGGCTGGCCGAACTGAAGCTTTCTTT. This codes for CAWSDPAGRTEAFF.

Ten or more counts support this clonotype. This rearrangement joins TRBV20-1 to TRBJ1-3; 7 nucleotides line up with TRBD1. Germline CDR1 is DFQATT and CDR2 is SNEGSKA (reference sequence). This CDR3 has 14 residues. Germline trimming cut 3 bases from V and 4 bases from J; bases unmatched to any gene: 6. The CDR3 DNA reads TGCAGTGCTAGTTTTTCGACAGGGGGAAACACCATATATTTT. Protein sequence: CSASFSTGGNTIYF.

This clonotype was counted ten times or more. CDR3 coding DNA: TGTGCCAGCCAAGCCGATGAGGGCATCTATGGCTACACCTTC. It translates to CASQADEGIYGYTF. J is TRBJ1-2 and V is TRBV12-3 or TRBV12-4, with D hard to call. Trimming cost V 8 bases and J 4 bases, with 17 bases left between them. CDR3 length equals 14 residues.

The table lists this clonotype with a few counts. The chain couples TRBV20-1 to TRBJ1-1, with unresolved D. Trimming stripped 0 bases from V and 5 bases from J, with 19 bases between. Germline lookup yields CDR1 DFQATT and CDR2 SNEGSKA (reference sequence). This CDR3 comprises 16 residues. The CDR3 loop reads CSARDWVRGQGTEAFF. Here the CDR3 DNA reads TGCAGTGCTAGAGATTGGGTCAGAGGGCAAGGGACTGAAGCTTTCTTT.

The chain carries TRBV20-1 and TRBJ2-1, with D hard to call. Germline CDR1 and CDR2: DFQATT and SNEGSKA (reference sequence). The CDR3 is made up of 11 amino acids. V lost 3 bases to trimming and J lost 9 bases, with 9 bases between them. The CDR3 here is CSASLFGEQFF. The DNA for the CDR3 is TGCAGTGCTAGTCTTTTTGGTGAGCAGTTCTTC.

This chain links TRBV20-1 with TRBJ2-5; 7 bases are shared with TRBD1. V was clipped by 6 bases and J by 7 bases; unmatched bases: 14. The CDR3 length is 14 residues. Looked up from germline, CDR1 is DFQATT and CDR2 is SNEGSKA (reference sequence). The CDR3 here is CSAEGPGGQGTQYF. CDR3 in DNA: TGCAGTGCCGAGGGTCCAGGGGGTCAGGGGACCCAGTACTTC.

Only a few counts were recorded for this clonotype. The chain combines TRBV20-1 with TRBJ2-1, with TRBD2 matching over 10 bases. The germline V gene has CDR1 DFQATT and CDR2 SNEGSKA (reference sequence). V dropped 6 bases and J dropped 4; count of bases not matched to a gene: 6. The CDR3 runs to 14 residues. The CDR3, as DNA: TGCAGTGCGTGCGGACTAGCGGTATACAATGAGCAGTTCTTC. This gives the protein CSACGLAVYNEQFF.

This clonotype was seen ten or more times. The chain recombines TRBV28 with TRBJ1-6, with TRBD1 identical over 7 bases. Germline values: CDR1 MDHEN, CDR2 SYDVKM. V gave up 5 bases and J gave up 12 bases; unmatched junction bases: 4. The CDR3 is made up of 12 amino acids. Here the CDR3 DNA reads TGTGCCAGCAGTCCCGGGACAGAACCCCTCCACTTT. It is translated as CASSPGTEPLHF.

The rearrangement uses TRBV7-2 and TRBJ2-3, with 9 bases fitting TRBD1. Germline V gene lookup returns CDR1 SGHTA and CDR2 FQGNSA. This CDR3 is built from 16 residues. V shed 2 bases and J 2 bases; nucleotides not matched to a gene: 5. The CDR3 DNA is TGTGCCAGCAGCTTAACCGGGACAGGGTACACAGATACGCAGTATTTT. This gives the protein CASSLTGTGYTDTQYF.

The genes are TRBV29-1 and TRBJ1-1; D not certain. This CDR3 is built from 11 residues. CDR1 is SQVTM, CDR2 ANQGSEA, per germline. Trimming stripped 6 bases from V and 6 bases from J, with 11 bases between. The CDR3 loop is CSVATSSEAFF. For the CDR3, the DNA is TGCAGCGTCGCCACAAGCTCTGAAGCTTTCTTT.

V is TRBV7-6 and J is TRBJ2-3, with D possibly TRBD2 on 7 matching bases. Trimming removed 7 bases at V and 4 bases at J, with 18 bases between. The CDR3 runs to 15 residues. The germline CDR1 and CDR2 sequences are SGHVS and FNYEAQ. CDR3 nucleotides: TGTGCCAGCACTAACCTCGGGGGGCCCGCAGATACGCAGTATTTT. This encodes CASTNLGGPADTQYF.

The genes are TRBV7-2 and TRBJ2-5; D perhaps matches TRBD2 (5 bases). The CDR3 has 14 amino acids. CDR1 is SGHTA and CDR2 is FQGNSA in the germline V gene. Trimming stripped 4 bases from V and 4 bases from J, with 13 bases between. The CDR3 loop is CASSSPGVGETQYF. The CDR3 region has the DNA TGTGCCAGCAGCTCCCCCGGGGTCGGAGAGACCCAGTACTTC.

The J gene is TRBJ2-1, the V gene TRBV20-1, with TRBD1 as a possible D gene (6 bases). The CDR3 is 15 amino acids. Trimming removed 3 bases at V and 0 bases at J, with 12 bases between. Germline V gene lookup returns CDR1 DFQATT and CDR2 SNEGSKA (reference sequence). The CDR3 loop reads CSASEADSSYNEQFF. In DNA, the CDR3 is TGCAGTGCTAGTGAAGCGGACAGCTCCTACAATGAGCAGTTCTTC.

V and J are TRBV5-4 and TRBJ2-1, with 9 positions matching TRBD2. Trimming cost V 8 bases and J 7 bases; bases outside gene matches: 7. Germline V lookup: CDR1 SGHNT, CDR2 YYREEE (reference sequence). This CDR3 region has 13 residues. This CDR3 reads CASSSGAKNEQFF. CDR3 DNA sequence: TGTGCCAGTTCTAGCGGGGCAAAAAATGAGCAGTTCTTC.

This clonotype was counted ten times or more. The CDR3 DNA sequence: TGCAGCGTTGTAAGGCCGATTAACACTGAAGCTTTCTTT. This sequence encodes CSVVRPINTEAFF. V usage is TRBV29-1 and J usage is TRBJ1-1; D not resolved. The CDR3 sequence is 13 residues long. Trimming removed 4 bases from V and 2 bases from J, with 11 bases in between. The germline CDR1 and CDR2 sequences are SQVTM and ANQGSEA. Full variable domain (outside the CDR3, taken from reference TRBV29-1 and TRBJ1-1): SAVISQKPSRDICQRGTSLTIQCQVDSQVTMMFWYRQQPGQSLTLIATANQGSEATYESGFVIDKFPISRPNLTFSTLTVSNMSPEDSSIYLCSVVRPINTEAFFGQGTRLTVV.

This clonotype was recorded many times. The chain employs TRBV20-1 and TRBJ2-3; D call uncertain. The CDR3 spans 11 residues. Trimming cost V 3 bases and J 3 bases, with 4 bases left between them. CDR1 DFQATT and CDR2 SNEGSKA come from the germline V gene (reference sequence). The CDR3 spells CSASITDTQYF. CDR3 coding DNA: TGCAGTGCTAGCATAACAGATACGCAGTATTTT.

This clonotype has at least ten counts. The chain recombines TRBV18 with TRBJ1-5; D is uncertain. V lost 5 bases, J lost 0 bases, and 5 bases lay in between. Germline V gene lookup returns CDR1 KGHSH and CDR2 LQKENI. The CDR3 is 13 residues long. The CDR3 is CASSENSNQPQHF. The CDR3 DNA is TGTGCCAGCTCAGAGAATAGCAATCAGCCCCAGCATTTT.

This clonotype came up a few times. This chain connects TRBV20-1 to TRBJ2-2; TRBD2 aligns across 10 bases. V lost 1 base and J lost 4; bases outside the gene matches: 0. Germline CDR1 and CDR2: DFQATT and SNEGSKA (reference sequence). The CDR3 is 14 amino acids. The CDR3 spells CSARGLAGTGELFF. The CDR3 region has the DNA TGCAGTGCTAGAGGACTAGCGGGCACCGGGGAGCTGTTTTTT.

The rearrangement joins TRBV4-2 to TRBJ2-7; 8 bases are shared with TRBD1. J was trimmed by 6 bases and V by 3 bases; bases with no gene match: 7. Germline-derived CDR1 and CDR2 are LGHNA and YNFKEQ. The CDR3 spans 14 residues. CDR3 nucleotides: TGTGCCAGCAGCCATCCGGACAGGGTATCCGAGCAGTACTTC. It yields the protein CASSHPDRVSEQYF.

The V call is TRBV18, the J call TRBJ1-4; D ambiguous. Germline-derived CDR1 and CDR2 are KGHSH and LQKENI. Between the trimmed V and J ends, which lost 3 bases and 0 bases, there was a span of 11 bases. The CDR3 loop spans 16 amino acids. The CDR3 DNA sequence: TGTGCCAGCTCACCGGGAGAAATTGCAACTAATGAAAAACTGTTTTTT. Its protein is CASSPGEIATNEKLFF.

A few counts support this clonotype. The chain links TRBV6-1 to TRBJ2-7; TRBD1 agrees at 7 bases. Per germline, CDR1 MNHNS and CDR2 SASEGT. V shed 6 bases and J 8 bases; nucleotides not matched to a gene: 16. CDR3 length: 15 amino acids. The CDR3 spells CASRPHDRDVSKQYF. CDR3 sequence (DNA): TGTGCCAGCAGACCCCACGACAGGGATGTCAGCAAGCAGTACTTC.

The chain is built from TRBV5-1 and TRBJ2-5, with 8 bases aligning to TRBD2. This CDR3 has 15 residues. Trimming removed 5 bases from V and 1 base from J; junction bases left unmatched: 7. Per the germline V gene, CDR1 is SGHRS and CDR2 is YFSETQ. DNA of the CDR3: TGCGCCAGCAGTTTTACTAGCGGAGGCCAAGAGACCCAGTACTTC. Translated: CASSFTSGGQETQYF.

The chain links TRBV20-1 to TRBJ1-6; TRBD1 matches 10 bases. The CDR3 totals 18 residues. Trimming cost V 0 bases and J 4 bases; bases outside gene matches: 9. Germline CDR1 is DFQATT and CDR2 is SNEGSKA (reference sequence). Written as DNA, the CDR3 is TGCAGTGCTAGAGAGCGGGGGACAGGGGCGACATATAATTCACCCCTCCACTTT. This encodes CSARERGTGATYNSPLHF.